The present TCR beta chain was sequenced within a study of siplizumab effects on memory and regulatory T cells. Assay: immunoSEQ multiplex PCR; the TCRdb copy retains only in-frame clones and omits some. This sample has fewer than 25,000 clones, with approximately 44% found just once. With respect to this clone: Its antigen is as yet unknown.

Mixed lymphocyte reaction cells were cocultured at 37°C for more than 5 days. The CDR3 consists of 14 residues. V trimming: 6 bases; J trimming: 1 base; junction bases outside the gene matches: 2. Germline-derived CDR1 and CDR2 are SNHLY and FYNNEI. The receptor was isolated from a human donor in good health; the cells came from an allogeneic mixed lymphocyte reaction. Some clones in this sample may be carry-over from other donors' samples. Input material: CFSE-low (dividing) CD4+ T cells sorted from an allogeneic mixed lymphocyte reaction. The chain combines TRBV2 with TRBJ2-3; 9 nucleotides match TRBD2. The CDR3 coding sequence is TGTGCCAGCAGCCGGACTAGCGGCACAGATACGCAGTATTTT. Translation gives CASSRTSGTDTQYF.